These 25 T cell receptor beta chains were all obtained from the same sample, sequenced in a study of identifying expanded T cells in peripheral blood. The data were produced by immunoSEQ multiplex PCR, yet TCRdb's version contains in-frame clones alone and is incomplete. The table shows around 56,000 clones, with around four fifths occurring only once. The material sequenced was blood. These receptors all come from a person aged 18 to 75 in good health.

V and J are TRBV4-2 and TRBJ1-4; D gene uncertain. Germline CDR1 is LGHNA and CDR2 is YNFKEQ. Trimming shortened V by 4 bases and J by 12 bases, and 12 bases separated the two germline ends. The CDR3 is 12 residues long. In DNA, the CDR3 is TGTGCCAGCAGCCCCCGAACCTCGGAACTGTTTTTT. Its protein is CASSPRTSELFF.

This clone was counted only a few times. The chain couples TRBV10-1 to TRBJ2-1; perhaps TRBD2 as D (5 bases). The germline gives CDR1 WNHNN, CDR2 SYGVQD (reference sequence). The CDR3 totals 16 residues. V was pared by 3 bases and J by 6 bases, with 18 bases between. The CDR3, as DNA: TGCGCCAGCAGTGATTCCCGGGGTACGCACCGCAATGAGCAGTTCTTC. Its protein is CASSDSRGTHRNEQFF.

The count of this clone is one. The genes are TRBV15 and TRBJ1-5; TRBD1 might be the D (5 bases). This CDR3 comprises 15 residues. The V gene's germline CDR1 is LNHNV and CDR2 YYDKDF (reference sequence). The germline V and J ends were trimmed by 6 bases and 1 base, with 13 bases remaining between them. CDR3 in DNA: TGTGCCACCAGAAGGGGACTGGAGAGCAATCAGCCCCAGCATTTT. Residues: CATRRGLESNQPQHF.

The chain recombines TRBV4-3 with TRBJ1-2; perhaps TRBD1 as D (5 bases). CDR1 is LGHNA, CDR2 YSLEER, per germline. This CDR3 has 15 amino acids. Trimming cost V 0 bases and J 2 bases, with 10 bases left between them. The chain's CDR3 is CASSQEGAGNYGYTF. In DNA, the CDR3 is TGCGCCAGCAGCCAAGAAGGTGCAGGGAACTATGGCTACACCTTC.

The sample holds one count of this clone. The V and J genes are TRBV19 and TRBJ1-4; D is perhaps TRBD1 (5 bases). The CDR3 runs to 15 residues. The germline V gene encodes CDR1 LNHDA and CDR2 SQIVND (reference sequence). The germline V and J ends were trimmed by 4 bases and 8 bases, with 17 bases remaining between them. Here the CDR3 DNA reads TGTGCCAGTAGTACCGGGGATTTCCGGGGGGAAAAACTGTTTTTT. Translating gives CASSTGDFRGEKLFF.

The rearrangement joins TRBV19 to TRBJ2-3; D is perhaps TRBD2 (6 bases). Per the germline V gene, CDR1 is LNHDA and CDR2 is SQIVND (reference sequence). The CDR3 covers 15 residues. V was shortened by 5 bases and J by 6 bases, with 18 bases between the two germline ends. CDR3 loop: CASSPGRLGRDTQYF. As DNA, the CDR3 is TGTGCCAGTAGTCCGGGACGACTAGGGCGGGATACGCAGTATTTT.

This clone was seen more than once but under ten times. The V gene is TRBV10-2, the J gene TRBJ1-6; no definite D call. V lost 0 bases to trimming and J lost 10 bases, with 4 bases between them. The length of the CDR3 is 12 residues. Germline values: CDR1 WSHSY, CDR2 SAAADI. CDR3: CASSESTSPLHF. CDR3 nucleotide sequence: TGCGCCAGCAGTGAGTCGACCTCACCCCTCCACTTT.

The chain couples TRBV5-1 to TRBJ2-3; 9 positions match TRBD2. J lost 8 bases, V lost 1 base, and 11 bases had no gene match. This CDR3 comprises 16 residues. Germline CDR1 and CDR2: SGHRS and YFSETQ. The CDR3 sequence is CASSLRAGGLQITQYF. The CDR3 DNA reads TGCGCCAGCAGCTTGAGAGCGGGAGGTCTCCAAATTACGCAGTATTTT.

The chain has TRBV4-1 and TRBJ2-1; 12 bases are a match to TRBD2. The CDR3 is 16 residues long. CDR1 MGHRA and CDR2 YSYEKL come from the germline V gene. The V gene end was trimmed by 4 bases and the J gene end by 6 bases; junction bases not matched to a gene: 7. In DNA form, the CDR3 reads TGCGCCAGCAGCCTTCCCCCTAGCGGGAGGGTCAATGAGCAGTTCTTC. Protein: CASSLPPSGRVNEQFF.

The chain is built from TRBV7-8 and TRBJ1-6; TRBD1 aligns across 7 bases. The CDR3 contains 20 residues. Germline trimming cut 5 bases from V and 0 bases from J; bases unmatched to any gene: 16. The germline CDR1 and CDR2 sequences are SGHVS and FQNEAQ. Here the CDR3 DNA reads TGTGCCAGCAGCGAGTCCGGGACAGTAGCTCCGAGCTCCTATAATTCACCCCTCCACTTT. Translating gives CASSESGTVAPSSYNSPLHF.

J is TRBJ1-1 and V is TRBV29-1, with TRBD1 matching 7 bases. Unmatched junction bases numbered 5, after V lost 4 bases and J lost 0 bases. This CDR3 is built from 14 residues. CDR1 and CDR2 from the germline V gene are SQVTM and ANQGSEA. The CDR3 protein is CSVGGQTMNTEAFF. The CDR3 region has the DNA TGCAGCGTTGGGGGACAGACAATGAACACTGAAGCTTTCTTT.

The rearrangement joins TRBV30 to TRBJ1-1, with TRBD1 identical over 7 bases. V shed 4 bases and J 1 base; nucleotides not matched to a gene: 6. This CDR3 comprises 14 residues. From germline, CDR1 is GTSNPN and CDR2 SVGIG (reference sequence). In nucleotides, the CDR3 is TGTGCCTGGACTAAGACAGGGACGAACACTGAAGCTTTCTTT. Amino acid sequence: CAWTKTGTNTEAFF.

V usage is TRBV7-9 and J usage is TRBJ1-3; 8 bases line up with TRBD1. Germline CDR1 SEHNR, CDR2 FQNEAQ (reference sequence). Trimming at V came to 4 bases and at J to 4 bases, leaving 6 bases not matched to a gene. This CDR3 is 15 amino acids long. CDR3 nucleotides: TGTGCCAGCAGCTACTCCGGGACAGGCGGAAACACCATATATTTT. This gives the protein CASSYSGTGGNTIYF.

This chain uses TRBV9 with TRBJ1-6, with D maybe TRBD1 (6 bases). This CDR3 contains 17 residues. V dropped 3 bases and J dropped 0 bases, with 13 bases sitting between them. Germline CDR1 reads SGDLS; CDR2 reads YYNGEE. The chain's CDR3 is CASSDRGASSYNSPLHF. The DNA of the CDR3 is TGTGCCAGCAGCGACCGGGGGGCGAGCTCCTATAATTCACCCCTCCACTTT.

The chain is built from TRBV5-5 and TRBJ1-5; D not certain. V was cut by 4 bases and J by 3 bases, with 8 bases left in between. CDR3 length: 13 amino acids. Germline V gene lookup returns CDR1 SGHKS and CDR2 YYEKEE (reference sequence). CDR3 sequence (DNA): TGTGCCAGCAGCCCCCACGCCAATCAGCCCCAGCATTTT. Its protein product is CASSPHANQPQHF.

The genes are TRBV18 and TRBJ2-5, with 10 bases identical to TRBD1. J lost 5 bases, V lost 4 bases, and 7 bases had no gene match. The CDR3 extends over 15 amino acids. Germline CDR1 KGHSH, CDR2 LQKENI. The CDR3 DNA sequence: TGTGCCAGCTCACGACAGGGGGCGCCTCGGGAGACCCAGTACTTC. It yields the protein CASSRQGAPRETQYF. The whole variable domain, remainder taken from reference TRBV18 and TRBJ2-5, is NAGVMQNPRHLVRRRGQEARLRCSPMKGHSHVYWYRQLPEEGLKFMVYLQKENIIDESGMPKERFSAEFPKEGPSILRIQQVVRGDSAAYFCASSRQGAPRETQYFGPGTRLLVL.

The V and J genes are TRBV10-1 and TRBJ2-1; TRBD1 aligns across 8 bases. The junction had 3 bases not matched to a gene; V was cut back by 2 bases and J by 6 bases. The CDR3 consists of 14 residues. Germline V gives CDR1 WNHNN, CDR2 SYGVQD (reference sequence). CDR3 DNA sequence: TGCGCCAGCAGTGAGGGGGGACAGGCCAATGAGCAGTTCTTC. Translated, it gives CASSEGGQANEQFF.

This clone was recorded only once. This sequence joins TRBV2 and TRBJ2-1; possibly TRBD1 for D (5 bases). Germline CDR1 and CDR2: SNHLY and FYNNEI. The CDR3 contains 14 residues. Trimming stripped 8 bases from V and 0 bases from J, with 11 bases between. The CDR3 loop reads CASVDDSSYNEQFF. CDR3 nucleotide sequence: TGTGCCAGCGTGGACGACAGCTCCTACAATGAGCAGTTCTTC.

Notes on this clone: The sample carries other DNA sequences with the same CDR3. This CDR3 reads CASSVARGNEQFF. The CDR3 DNA sequence: TGTGCCAGCAGCGTAGCTAGGGGCAATGAGCAGTTCTTC. The chain has TRBV9 and TRBJ2-1, with D tentatively TRBD1 (5 bases). The CDR3 is 13 amino acids. Germline V gives CDR1 SGDLS, CDR2 YYNGEE. The V end lost 0 bases, the J end lost 6 bases, and 7 bases lay between the germline ends.

This chain links TRBV16 with TRBJ1-2, with D unclear. Trimming took 0 bases from V and 4 from J, leaving 9 bases between them. This CDR3 is built from 14 residues. Germline loops: CDR1 KGHSY, CDR2 FQNENV. The CDR3 here is CASSQSVSPYGYTF. Here the CDR3 DNA reads TGTGCCAGCAGCCAATCGGTGAGTCCCTATGGCTACACCTTC.

The chain has TRBV19 and TRBJ1-5; no definite D call. The CDR3 consists of 16 residues. Trimming took 3 bases from V and 6 from J, leaving 18 bases between them. The germline CDR1 and CDR2 sequences are LNHDA and SQIVND (reference sequence). CDR3: CASSILQSPGGQPQHF. In DNA form, the CDR3 reads TGTGCCAGTAGTATTCTTCAGTCTCCTGGTGGTCAGCCCCAGCATTTT.

The chain has TRBV30 and TRBJ1-2; the D gene is possibly TRBD1 (6 bases). The CDR3 is 17 residues long. The germline gives CDR1 GTSNPN, CDR2 SVGIG (reference sequence). The germline V and J ends were trimmed by 0 bases and 3 bases, with 20 bases remaining between them. Written as DNA, the CDR3 is TGTGCCTGGAGTGTGCGACTGGGGGCAGGGGATTACTATGGCTACACCTTC. Its protein product is CAWSVRLGAGDYYGYTF. The whole variable domain, filled in from reference TRBV30 and TRBJ1-2, reads SQTIHQWPATLVQPVGSPLSLECTVEGTSNPNLYWYRQAAGRGLQLLFYSVGIGQISSEVPQNLSASRPQDRQFILSSKKLLLSDSGFYLCAWSVRLGAGDYYGYTFGSGTRLTVV.

V gene TRBV9 combines with J gene TRBJ1-1; 7 bases map to TRBD1. CDR3 size: 15 residues. V trimming: 3 bases; J trimming: 0 bases; junction bases outside the gene matches: 5. Germline V gene sequence: CDR1 SGDLS, CDR2 YYNGEE. CDR3: CASSATGVLNTEAFF. CDR3 nucleotides: TGTGCCAGCAGCGCCACAGGGGTTTTGAACACTGAAGCTTTCTTT.

J is TRBJ1-1 and V is TRBV4-1; 10 bases match TRBD1. V lost 5 bases, J lost 4 bases, and 10 bases stayed unmatched. The germline gives CDR1 MGHRA, CDR2 YSYEKL. The CDR3 is 16 residues long. CDR3 nucleotides: TGCGCCAGCAGCTACGGACAGGGGGGAAGGGGCACTGAAGCTTTCTTT. It encodes CASSYGQGGRGTEAFF.

The chain recombines TRBV6-1 with TRBJ1-2; TRBD1 is a possible D gene (5 bases). CDR1 is MNHNS, CDR2 SASEGT, per germline. Trimming took 5 bases from V and 5 from J, leaving 15 bases between them. The CDR3 contains 14 residues. The CDR3 DNA sequence: TGTGCCAGCAGTAAGCAGGGCAAAGATTATGGCTACACCTTC. Encoded protein: CASSKQGKDYGYTF.